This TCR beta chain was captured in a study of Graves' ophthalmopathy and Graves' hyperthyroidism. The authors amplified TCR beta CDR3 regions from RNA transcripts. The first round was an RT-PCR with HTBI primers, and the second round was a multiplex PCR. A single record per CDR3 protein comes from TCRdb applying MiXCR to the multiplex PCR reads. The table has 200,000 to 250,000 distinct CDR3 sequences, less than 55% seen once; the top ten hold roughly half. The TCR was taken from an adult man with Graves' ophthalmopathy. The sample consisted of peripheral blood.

This CDR3 reads CASSEDRAGIETQYF. The CDR3 DNA follows: TGTGCCAGCAGTGAGGACAGGGCCGGGATTGAGACCCAGTACTTC. The chain carries TRBV25-1 and TRBJ2-5, with TRBD1 matching 8 bases. V dropped 3 bases and J dropped 5; count of bases not matched to a gene: 8. Germline V gene lookup returns CDR1 MGHDK and CDR2 SYGVNS. The CDR3 covers 15 residues.